These T cell receptor beta chains were read from a single sample in a study of naive and memory T cell subsets. One entry per CDR3 protein, called by TCRdb with MiXCR from the UMI-ligation and nested PCR reads. The sample carries tens of thousands of distinct CDR3 sequences, 11% recorded once. This sample comprised skin, obtained from a tuberculin skin test site. The receptors were gathered from an adult in good health. Both conserved end residues are part of each CDR3. D genes are given only for firm matches. Clone sizes are given selectively: once, few, many, or a class where the clone is expanded.

TRBJ1-1 - TRBD1 TRBV13 CASGGRTGGTAEAFF TGTGCCAGCGGGGGGAGAACAGGGGGCACGGCTGAAGCTTTCTTT
TRBJ1-2 many - TRBV29-1 CSVESAYGYTF TGCAGCGTTGAGTCTGCCTATGGCTACACCTTC
TRBJ2-7 many TRBD2 TRBV3-1 CASSQAGLAYEQYF TGTGCCAGCAGCCAAGCCGGACTAGCGTACGAGCAGTACTTC
TRBJ2-1 many - TRBV12-3/TRBV12-4 CASRIAGPRYEQFF TGTGCCAGCAGAATAGCCGGCCCGAGGTATGAGCAGTTCTTC
TRBJ2-1 medium-sized TRBD2 TRBV2 CASSERVAGANEQFF TGTGCCAGCAGTGAACGAGTAGCGGGAGCCAATGAGCAGTTCTTC
TRBJ2-7 few TRBD1 TRBV5-1 CASSRGTGTYEQYF TGCGCCAGCAGCCGGGGGACAGGAACCTACGAGCAGTACTTC
TRBJ2-3 few TRBD1 TRBV18 CASSRSGQGLDTQYF TGTGCCAGCTCCAGGTCCGGACAGGGATTAGATACGCAGTATTTT
TRBJ2-7 few - TRBV3-1 CASSPTHGGRGTSYEQYF TGTGCCAGCAGCCCTACCCACGGGGGGCGGGGAACTTCCTACGAGCAGTACTTC
TRBJ1-1 - - TRBV20-1 CSARGGGVTEAFF TGCAGTGCTAGAGGAGGGGGTGTCACTGAAGCTTTCTTT
TRBJ2-1 few - TRBV18 CASSPTSSYNEQFF TGTGCCAGCTCACCGACCAGCTCCTACAATGAGCAGTTCTTC
TRBJ1-3 - - TRBV28 CASNEQENTIYF TGTGCCAGCAATGAACAGGAAAACACCATATATTTT
TRBJ2-4 - TRBD1 TRBV7-6 CASSPPGQKNIQYF TGTGCCAGCAGCCCACCGGGACAGAAAAACATTCAGTACTTC
TRBJ2-1 many - TRBV21-1 CASSTPSGGLNEQFF TGTGCCAGCAGCACACCTAGCGGGGGGCTCAATGAGCAGTTCTTC
TRBJ2-2 many TRBD1 TRBV7-3 CASTPGRTGGIGELFF TGTGCCAGCACCCCCGGGCGGACAGGGGGCATCGGGGAGCTGTTTTTT
TRBJ2-7 many - TRBV2 CASTGSYEQYF TGTGCCAGCACAGGGTCCTACGAGCAGTACTTC
TRBJ1-5 - TRBD1 TRBV5-1 CASSEGQVDQPQHF TGCGCCAGCAGCGAGGGACAGGTGGATCAGCCCCAGCATTTT
TRBJ2-1 many - TRBV7-3 CASSDSNEQFF TGTGCCAGCAGCGACTCCAATGAGCAGTTCTTC
TRBJ1-1 many - TRBV6-5 CASSFRGVGTEAFF TGTGCCAGCAGTTTTAGGGGAGTGGGCACTGAAGCTTTCTTT
TRBJ1-2 many - TRBV7-9 CASSFSEYGYTF TGTGCCAGCAGCTTTTCCGAGTATGGCTACACCTTC
TRBJ1-4 - - TRBV13 CASSLGAEEKLFF TGTGCCAGCAGCTTAGGGGCGGAAGAAAAACTGTTTTTT
TRBJ1-1 - - TRBV28 CASSLQTGLMNTEAFF TGTGCCAGCAGTTTACAGACAGGACTTATGAACACTGAAGCTTTCTTT
TRBJ1-5 few - TRBV29-1 CSVATGLGQPQHF TGCAGCGTTGCAACAGGGCTGGGGCAGCCCCAGCATTTT
TRBJ2-1 few - TRBV30 CAWSAGLSSYNEQFF TGTGCCTGGAGCGCGGGGCTGAGCTCCTACAATGAGCAGTTCTTC
TRBJ2-3 many TRBD2 TRBV5-6 CASSFGRAGGAADTQYF TGTGCCAGCAGCTTTGGTCGAGCGGGAGGGGCGGCAGATACGCAGTATTTT
TRBJ1-2 - TRBD1 TRBV7-8 CASSLVGQGASNYGYTF TGTGCCAGCAGCTTAGTTGGGCAGGGGGCGTCTAACTATGGCTACACCTTC
TRBJ2-7 - - TRBV13 CASSHRKGTQVYEQYF TGTGCCAGCAGCCACCGGAAGGGGACGCAAGTCTACGAGCAGTACTTC
TRBJ2-1 many - TRBV6-5 CASSYSGPGEQFF TGTGCCAGCAGTTACTCAGGGCCGGGTGAGCAGTTCTTC
TRBJ2-1 few TRBD2 TRBV6-5 CASKLAGAPSSYNEQFF TGTGCCAGCAAACTAGCGGGAGCACCTAGCTCCTACAATGAGCAGTTCTTC
TRBJ2-1 many - TRBV7-2 CASSLGAQRANNEQFF TGTGCCAGCAGCTTAGGGGCCCAGCGGGCAAACAATGAGCAGTTCTTC
TRBJ2-7 - TRBD2 TRBV12-3/TRBV12-4 CASSLTSGSYEQYF TGTGCCAGCAGTTTGACTAGCGGGAGCTACGAGCAGTACTTC
TRBJ1-2 few - TRBV20-1 CSALRGYGYTF TGCAGTGCCCTACGAGGCTATGGCTACACCTTC